This entry describes one T cell receptor beta chain. Its antigen is still unknown. This entry is derived from a study of T cell responses to AZD1222 COVID-19 vaccine. Notes on the study in general: Researchers report vaccine-associated CD4 TCRs spanning spike, with dominance at 160-218 and 743-854.

The protocol was immunoSEQ multiplex PCR, while the TCRdb copy is restricted to in-frame clones and leaves out a portion. The table includes around 45,000 clones, about 90% detected once. After removal of 8 bases from V and 2 bases from J, the junction contained 7 bases not matched to a gene. Germline lookup yields CDR1 SQVTM and CDR2 ANQGSEA. The CDR3 runs 13 residues. Analysis merged second doses at about 4 or about 12 weeks. Sequenced material: peripheral blood, taken 28 days after the second AZD1222 dose. J is TRBJ1-1 and V is TRBV29-1; TRBD1 aligns across 8 bases. The sequence was obtained from an adult who received the AZD1222 COVID-19 vaccine. CDR3 in amino acids: CSIQGAANTEAFF. The CDR3, as DNA: TGCAGCATCCAGGGGGCGGCCAACACTGAAGCTTTCTTT.